The 29 T cell receptor beta chains listed next were all sequenced from one sample in a study of cytomegalovirus exposure and HLA in healthy donors. The study ran its PCR with 60 Vbeta and 13 Jbeta primers. The repertoire was sequenced with immunoSEQ multiplex PCR; TCRdb's copy has only in-frame clones and lacks some. The table has roughly 100,000 clones, roughly 80% seen once. The sample consisted of PBMCs. These TCRs come from a woman aged 40 to 50 in good health and CMV-seropositive.

The V gene is TRBV28, the J gene TRBJ2-6; D remains unclear. This CDR3 contains 16 residues. Trimming pared 4 bases from V and 0 bases from J, leaving 10 bases between. Germline V gene data show CDR1 as MDHEN and CDR2 as SYDVKM. This CDR3 reads CASSYGGGSGANVLTF. The CDR3 DNA is TGTGCCAGCAGTTATGGTGGCGGCTCTGGGGCCAACGTCCTGACTTTC.

This chain uses TRBV6-1 with TRBJ1-4; D remains unclear. Trimming left V 7 bases short and J 8 bases short, with 11 bases between. Per the germline V gene, CDR1 is MNHNS and CDR2 is SASEGT. This CDR3 has 12 amino acids. CDR3 sequence (DNA): TGTGCCAGCACGAGGGTAGGGGAAAAACTGTTTTTT. Its translation is CASTRVGEKLFF.

This clone appeared a few times. The chain combines TRBV28 with TRBJ2-7; no definite D call. CDR3 length equals 16 residues. CDR1 and CDR2 from the germline V gene are MDHEN and SYDVKM. Trimming took off 1 base at V and 0 bases at J, with 13 bases between the two ends. The CDR3 here is CASSLFASRGSYEQYF. The CDR3, as DNA: TGTGCCAGCAGTTTATTTGCCTCTCGAGGCTCCTACGAGCAGTACTTC.

The chain has TRBV6-6 and TRBJ2-7, with TRBD2 matching over 13 bases. Germline lookup yields CDR1 MNHNY and CDR2 SVGAGI (reference sequence). V was pared by 4 bases and J by 2 bases, with 2 bases of the junction left unmatched. CDR3 length equals 15 residues. CDR3 amino acids: CASSFGLAGAYEQYF. The CDR3, as DNA: TGTGCCAGCAGTTTCGGACTAGCGGGAGCCTACGAGCAGTACTTC.

The chain recombines TRBV7-2 with TRBJ2-7, with 9 positions matching TRBD1. The length of the CDR3 is 13 residues. Germline values: CDR1 SGHTA, CDR2 FQGNSA. The CDR3, as DNA: TGTACGACCGGGACAGGGATCGCCTACGAGCAGTACTTC. Residues: CTTGTGIAYEQYF.

V and J are TRBV4-2 and TRBJ1-4; the match to TRBD1 covers 7 bases. V shed 3 bases and J 7 bases; nucleotides not matched to a gene: 11. The CDR3 runs to 16 residues. CDR1 and CDR2 from the germline V gene are LGHNA and YNFKEQ. CDR3 sequence reads: CASSQNAQGLGEKLFF. The CDR3 nucleotides are TGTGCCAGCAGCCAGAACGCACAGGGGCTCGGTGAAAAACTGTTTTTT.

The chain is built from TRBV27 and TRBJ2-7, with D perhaps matching TRBD2 (6 bases). Germline V gene data show CDR1 as MNHEY and CDR2 as SMNVEV (reference sequence). The CDR3 loop spans 15 amino acids. As DNA, the CDR3 is TGTGCGAACCCTTTCGGTGCGGACGGGAGTGACGAGCAGTACTTC. Protein product: CANPFGADGSDEQYF.

CDR3 DNA: TGTGCCAGCAGCCCAGGACTAGAGCGCTACGAGCAGTACTTC. Translating gives CASSPGLERYEQYF. The chain combines TRBV5-6 with TRBJ2-5, with 7 positions matching TRBD2. The DNA end lines up better with TRBJ2-7; the J call may be wrong. Germline V gene sequence: CDR1 SGHDT, CDR2 YYEEEE. The CDR3 runs to 14 residues.

The chain combines TRBV19 with TRBJ2-7; TRBD1 matches 9 bases. This CDR3 comprises 13 residues. V shed 5 bases, J shed 4 bases, and the junction held 3 bases outside the gene matches. Per the germline V gene, CDR1 is LNHDA and CDR2 is SQIVND (reference sequence). The CDR3 DNA reads as TGTGCCAGTAGTTGGGGGACAGGGTACGAGCAGTACTTC. Translating gives CASSWGTGYEQYF.

This clone has just one count. Here the CDR3 DNA reads TGTGCCATCGGCAGGGCCGAAGGGGAGACCCAGTACTTC. Protein product: CAIGRAEGETQYF. The chain has TRBV10-3 and TRBJ2-5; possible D gene TRBD1, 5 bases. The germline V and J ends were trimmed by 8 bases and 5 bases, with 15 bases remaining between them. Per the germline V gene, CDR1 is ENHRY and CDR2 is SYGVKD. CDR3 size: 13 residues.

This clone was recorded once. The chain recombines TRBV18 with TRBJ2-1; 7 bases match TRBD2. Germline V gene data show CDR1 as KGHSH and CDR2 as LQKENI. The CDR3 totals 15 residues. With 3 bases clipped from V and 4 bases from J, the junction kept 6 bases outside the gene matches. The CDR3 here is CASSPTGGNYNEQFF. As DNA, the CDR3 is TGTGCCAGCTCACCGACCGGGGGGAATTACAATGAGCAGTTCTTC.

The CDR3 bases are TGTGCCAGCAGTCGAACAACAGGGTACACTGAAGCTTTCTTT. Its translation is CASSRTTGYTEAFF. This chain uses TRBV11-2 with TRBJ1-1, with a weak D call TRBD1 (6 bases). Trimming removed 6 bases from V and 3 bases from J, with 14 bases in between. From germline, CDR1 is SGHAT and CDR2 FQNNGV. The CDR3 sequence is 14 residues long.

The rearrangement joins TRBV5-1 to TRBJ2-1; D might be TRBD2 (5 bases). Germline CDR1 and CDR2: SGHRS and YFSETQ. The CDR3 contains 16 residues. V lost 0 bases to trimming and J lost 1 base, with 11 bases between them. The CDR3 DNA reads as TGCGCCAGCAGCTTGGACGGGATAGATTCCTACAATGAGCAGTTCTTC. Its translation is CASSLDGIDSYNEQFF.

This clone was recorded once. The V call is TRBV7-2, the J call TRBJ2-2, with a tentative D call TRBD1 (7 bases). The CDR3 runs 15 residues. Trimming left V 1 base short and J 3 bases short, with 9 bases between. Germline CDR1 reads SGHTA; CDR2 reads FQGNSA. The CDR3 region is CASSLGRGDTGELFF. DNA for the CDR3: TGTGCCAGCAGCTTAGGCAGGGGGGACACCGGGGAGCTGTTTTTT.

The rearrangement links TRBV5-6 to TRBJ2-1; D gene ambiguous. The CDR3 runs 16 residues. The V end was cut by 0 bases, the J end by 0 bases, with 10 bases between. Germline V gives CDR1 SGHDT, CDR2 YYEEEE. CDR3 bases: TGTGCCAGCAGCTTGGTGAGGCGGAGCTCCTACAATGAGCAGTTCTTC. Translation gives CASSLVRRSSYNEQFF.

The J gene is TRBJ1-2, the V gene TRBV2; a weak D match, TRBD1 (5 bases). The CDR3 has 15 amino acids. Trimming cost V 4 bases and J 0 bases, with 12 bases left between them. Germline CDR1 and CDR2: SNHLY and FYNNEI. CDR3 DNA: TGTGCCAGCAGTGGAGGACAACTGACTAACTATGGCTACACCTTC. Translation gives CASSGGQLTNYGYTF.

The rearrangement joins TRBV10-3 to TRBJ2-2; 10 bases line up with TRBD1. The CDR3 runs to 13 residues. With 9 bases clipped from V and 2 bases from J, the junction kept 0 bases outside the gene matches. Per the germline V gene, CDR1 is ENHRY and CDR2 is SYGVKD. The CDR3 reads CAMTGGNTGELFF. CDR3 coding DNA: TGTGCCATGACAGGGGGCAACACCGGGGAGCTGTTTTTT.

This chain uses TRBV28 with TRBJ2-1; the match to TRBD2 covers 7 bases. Germline V gene sequence: CDR1 MDHEN, CDR2 SYDVKM. The CDR3 length is 15 residues. Trimming cost V 6 bases and J 6 bases; bases outside gene matches: 11. CDR3 nucleotide sequence: TGTGCCAGCAGCCCACAGGCGGGAGCGCTCAATGAGCAGTTCTTC. Translation gives CASSPQAGALNEQFF.

The genes are TRBV28 and TRBJ2-1, with a tentative D call TRBD2 (6 bases). V lost 5 bases and J 0 bases, leaving 17 bases between the germline ends. This CDR3 is built from 17 residues. Germline CDR1 is MDHEN and CDR2 is SYDVKM. The CDR3 loop is CASSPPASASSYNEQFF. The CDR3, as DNA: TGTGCCAGCAGTCCCCCAGCTAGCGCCAGCTCCTACAATGAGCAGTTCTTC.

The CDR3 is CASSPPGETQYF. CDR3 DNA sequence: TGTGCCAGCAGTCCACCGGGAGAGACCCAGTACTTC. The chain couples TRBV6-1 to TRBJ2-5; D is unclear. This CDR3 has 12 residues. Trimming left V 5 bases short and J 4 bases short, with 8 bases between. From germline, CDR1 is MNHNS and CDR2 SASEGT.

The CDR3 coding sequence is TGCAGCGCTGCGCGTAGCGGGAGGGCCGATGAGCAGTTCTTC. It translates to CSAARSGRADEQFF. The rearrangement joins TRBV29-1 to TRBJ2-1, with TRBD2 matching 11 bases. CDR1 and CDR2 from the germline V gene are SQVTM and ANQGSEA. J was trimmed by 8 bases and V by 7 bases; bases with no gene match: 10. The CDR3 loop spans 14 amino acids.

This clone came up a few times. This rearrangement joins TRBV28 to TRBJ2-1; 12 positions agree with TRBD2. J gave up 7 bases and V 5 bases, and 9 bases lay outside the gene matches. The CDR3 runs to 16 residues. The V gene's germline CDR1 is MDHEN and CDR2 SYDVKM. CDR3 protein: CASSELRLAGGNEQFF. The CDR3 DNA reads as TGTGCCAGCAGTGAACTTCGGCTAGCGGGAGGGAATGAGCAGTTCTTC. The whole variable domain, filled in from reference TRBV28 and TRBJ2-1, reads DVKVTQSSRYLVKRTGEKVFLECVQDMDHENMFWYRQDPGLGLRLIYFSYDVKMKEKGDIPEGYSVSREKKERFSLILESASTNQTSMYLCASSELRLAGGNEQFFGPGTRLTVL.

V and J are TRBV7-9 and TRBJ1-1; 7 bases map to TRBD1. Trimming removed 5 bases from V and 3 bases from J; junction bases left unmatched: 21. This CDR3 contains 19 residues. Germline CDR1 and CDR2: SEHNR and FQNEAQ (reference sequence). CDR3 in DNA: TGTGCCAGCAGCGACAGAACGACCACAACAGGGGTTGTTTACACTGAAGCTTTCTTT. It is translated as CASSDRTTTTGVVYTEAFF.

The sample holds one count of this clone. The chain uses TRBV11-2 and TRBJ2-6, with D uncertain. This CDR3 is 16 amino acids long. The V gene's germline CDR1 is SGHAT and CDR2 FQNNGV. Trimming pared 0 bases from V and 0 bases from J, leaving 6 bases between. CDR3 DNA sequence: TGTGCCAGCAGCTTAGAGTTCATCTCTGGGGCCAACGTCCTGACTTTC. Its translation is CASSLEFISGANVLTF.

V is TRBV20-1 and J is TRBJ2-7, with D perhaps matching TRBD2 (5 bases). Germline lookup yields CDR1 DFQATT and CDR2 SNEGSKA (reference sequence). Trimming cost V 6 bases and J 3 bases, with 9 bases left between them. The CDR3 contains 11 residues. The chain's CDR3 is CSAGLSYEQYF. CDR3 coding DNA: TGCAGTGCCGGACTGAGCTACGAGCAGTACTTC.

The genes are TRBV28 and TRBJ1-3; 8 nucleotides agree with TRBD1. Germline V gene lookup returns CDR1 MDHEN and CDR2 SYDVKM. After removal of 3 bases from V and 0 bases from J, the junction contained 10 bases not matched to a gene. This CDR3 is 18 amino acids long. This CDR3 is CASSLGFGTGYSGNTIYF. The CDR3 region has the DNA TGTGCCAGCAGTTTGGGTTTTGGGACAGGCTACTCTGGAAACACCATATATTTT.

CDR3 region: CASSLVDRVNEQFF. The CDR3 DNA follows: TGCGCCAGCAGCTTGGTTGACAGGGTCAATGAGCAGTTCTTC. The V gene is TRBV5-1, the J gene TRBJ2-1; 7 bases line up with TRBD1. CDR3 length equals 14 residues. Losses at the gene ends were 0 bases for V and 6 bases for J; bases not matched to a gene: 3. Germline assignment: CDR1 SGHRS and CDR2 YFSETQ.

J is TRBJ2-1 and V is TRBV18; 7 bases are shared with TRBD2. Trimming cost V 1 base and J 8 bases; bases outside gene matches: 5. CDR3 length: 14 residues. Germline loops: CDR1 KGHSH, CDR2 LQKENI. CDR3 DNA: TGTGCCAGCTCACCACTAGCGGGTGGGGATGAGCAGTTCTTC. It translates to CASSPLAGGDEQFF.

The chain has TRBV28 and TRBJ1-1; 8 nucleotides line up with TRBD1. CDR3 length: 15 residues. Trimming took 6 bases from V and 1 from J; bases not matched to a gene: 7. The germline CDR1 and CDR2 sequences are MDHEN and SYDVKM. In DNA form, the CDR3 reads TGTGCCAGCAGGGACCTCGACAGGGGGAACACTGAAGCTTTCTTT. It yields the protein CASRDLDRGNTEAFF.